This T cell receptor (beta chain) appears in the sequencing data of a study of T cell responses to AZD1222 COVID-19 vaccine. Study details: Some second doses came at about 4 weeks and others at about 12 weeks; these were pooled.

Germline values: CDR1 SGHRS, CDR2 YFSETQ. The length of the CDR3 is 14 residues. Between the trimmed V and J ends, which lost 2 bases and 5 bases, there was a span of 14 bases. Assay used: immunoSEQ multiplex PCR; TCRdb lists only in-frame clones, some missing. The sample contains 120,000 or so clones, over 75% of which appear only once. Study-wide results and limits: All repertoire sampling was performed exclusively after the peak T cell response. Spike-specific TCR breadth and depth were elevated following two AZD1222 doses. Clonal diversity may have been underestimated in mostly white British donors.

A remark on this clone: The antigen remains unidentified.

The rearrangement uses TRBV5-1 and TRBJ2-7; D unresolved. The material was peripheral blood, obtained on day 0 of AZD1222 vaccination. The source is an adult in good health. The CDR3 DNA is TGCGCCAGCAGCTTAAACCACGTCCCCCACGAGCAGTACTTC. Protein: CASSLNHVPHEQYF.